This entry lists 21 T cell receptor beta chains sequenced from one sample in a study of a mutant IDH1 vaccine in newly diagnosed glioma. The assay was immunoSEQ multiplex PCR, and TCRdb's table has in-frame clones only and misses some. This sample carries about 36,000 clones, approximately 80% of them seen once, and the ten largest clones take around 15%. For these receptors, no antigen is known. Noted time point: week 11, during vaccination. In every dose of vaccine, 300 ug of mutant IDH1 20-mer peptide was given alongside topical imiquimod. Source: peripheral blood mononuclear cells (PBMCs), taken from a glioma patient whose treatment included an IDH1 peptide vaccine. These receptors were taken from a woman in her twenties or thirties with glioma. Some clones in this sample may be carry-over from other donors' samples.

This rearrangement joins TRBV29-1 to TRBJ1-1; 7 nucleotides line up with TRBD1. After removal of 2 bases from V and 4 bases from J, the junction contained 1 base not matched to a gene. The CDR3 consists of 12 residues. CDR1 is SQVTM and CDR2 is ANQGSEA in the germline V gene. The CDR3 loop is CSVEQGGTEAFF. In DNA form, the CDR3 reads TGCAGCGTTGAACAGGGGGGCACTGAAGCTTTCTTT.

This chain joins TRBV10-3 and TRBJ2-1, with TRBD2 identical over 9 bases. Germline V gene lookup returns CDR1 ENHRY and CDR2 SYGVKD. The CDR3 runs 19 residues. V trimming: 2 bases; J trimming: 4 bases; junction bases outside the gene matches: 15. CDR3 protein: CAISEAGLAGPRPYNEQFF. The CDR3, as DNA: TGTGCCATCAGTGAGGCGGGGCTAGCGGGACCCCGGCCTTACAATGAGCAGTTCTTC.

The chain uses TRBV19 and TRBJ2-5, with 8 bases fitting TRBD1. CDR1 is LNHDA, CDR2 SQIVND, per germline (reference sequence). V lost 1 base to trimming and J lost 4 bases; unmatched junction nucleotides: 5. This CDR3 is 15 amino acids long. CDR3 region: CASSIGQGMGETQYF. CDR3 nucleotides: TGTGCCAGTAGTATAGGACAGGGGATGGGAGAGACCCAGTACTTC.

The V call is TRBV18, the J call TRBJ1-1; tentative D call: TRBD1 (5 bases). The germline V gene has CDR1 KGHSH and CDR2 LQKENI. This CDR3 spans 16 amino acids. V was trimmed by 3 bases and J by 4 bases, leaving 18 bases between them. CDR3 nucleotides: TGTGCCAGCTCACCGATTCCCAGTACCGGGGGCACTGAAGCTTTCTTT. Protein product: CASSPIPSTGGTEAFF.

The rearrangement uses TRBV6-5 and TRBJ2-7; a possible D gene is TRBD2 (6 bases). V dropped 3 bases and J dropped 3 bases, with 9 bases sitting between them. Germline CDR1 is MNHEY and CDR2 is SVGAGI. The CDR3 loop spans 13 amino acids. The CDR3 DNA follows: TGTGCCAGCAGTTATAGGGGAGGCTACGAGCAGTACTTC. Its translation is CASSYRGGYEQYF.

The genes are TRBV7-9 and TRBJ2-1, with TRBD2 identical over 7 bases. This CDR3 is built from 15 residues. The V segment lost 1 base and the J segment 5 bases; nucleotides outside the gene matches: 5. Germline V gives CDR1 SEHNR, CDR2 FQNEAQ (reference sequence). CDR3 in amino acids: CASSLESGGNNEQFF. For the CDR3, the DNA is TGTGCCAGCAGCTTAGAGTCGGGGGGAAACAATGAGCAGTTCTTC.

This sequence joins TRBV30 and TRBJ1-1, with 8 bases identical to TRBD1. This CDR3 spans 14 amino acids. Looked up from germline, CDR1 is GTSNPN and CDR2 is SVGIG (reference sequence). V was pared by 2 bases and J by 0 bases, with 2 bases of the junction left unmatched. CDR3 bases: TGTGCCTGGAGTCGGACAGGGTTGAACACTGAAGCTTTCTTT. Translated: CAWSRTGLNTEAFF.

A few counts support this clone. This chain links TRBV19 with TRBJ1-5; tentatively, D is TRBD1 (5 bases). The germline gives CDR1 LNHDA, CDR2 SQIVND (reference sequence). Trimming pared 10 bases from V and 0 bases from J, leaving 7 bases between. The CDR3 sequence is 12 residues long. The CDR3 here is CATGLSNQPQHF. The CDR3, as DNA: TGTGCCACAGGGCTTAGCAATCAGCCCCAGCATTTT. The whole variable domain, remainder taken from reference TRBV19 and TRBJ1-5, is DGGITQSPKYLFRKEGQNVTLSCEQNLNHDAMYWYRQDPGQGLRLIYYSQIVNDFQKGDIAEGYSVSREKKESFPLTVTSAQKNPTAFYLCATGLSNQPQHFGDGTRLSIL.

The CDR3 DNA follows: TGTGCCATCAGTGAATCAAGCCCAATGAGGGGGGGATTCTATGGCTACACCTTC. It translates to CAISESSPMRGGFYGYTF. The rearrangement links TRBV10-3 to TRBJ1-2; perhaps TRBD1 as D (6 bases). Trimming removed 3 bases at V and 4 bases at J, with 24 bases between. The germline gives CDR1 ENHRY, CDR2 SYGVKD. This CDR3 is 18 amino acids long.

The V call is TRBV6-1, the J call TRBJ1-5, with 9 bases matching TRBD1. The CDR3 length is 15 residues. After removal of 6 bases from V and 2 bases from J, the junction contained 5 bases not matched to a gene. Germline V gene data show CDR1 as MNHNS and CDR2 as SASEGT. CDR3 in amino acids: CASRYRGQGNQPQHF. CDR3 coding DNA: TGTGCCAGCAGGTACAGGGGGCAGGGCAATCAGCCCCAGCATTTT.

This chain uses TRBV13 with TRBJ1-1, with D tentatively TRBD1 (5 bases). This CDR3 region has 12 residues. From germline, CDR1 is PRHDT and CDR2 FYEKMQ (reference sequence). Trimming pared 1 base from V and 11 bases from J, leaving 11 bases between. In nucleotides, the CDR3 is TGTGCCAGCAGCTTAGCGGGGGTGGGGGCTTTCTTT. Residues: CASSLAGVGAFF.

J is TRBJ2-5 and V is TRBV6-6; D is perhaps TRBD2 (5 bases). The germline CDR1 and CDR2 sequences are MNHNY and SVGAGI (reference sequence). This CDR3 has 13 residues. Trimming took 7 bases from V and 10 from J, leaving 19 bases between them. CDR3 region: CASKTDVPEGQYF. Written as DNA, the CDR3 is TGTGCCAGCAAGACGGACGTTCCCGAGGGCCAGTACTTC.

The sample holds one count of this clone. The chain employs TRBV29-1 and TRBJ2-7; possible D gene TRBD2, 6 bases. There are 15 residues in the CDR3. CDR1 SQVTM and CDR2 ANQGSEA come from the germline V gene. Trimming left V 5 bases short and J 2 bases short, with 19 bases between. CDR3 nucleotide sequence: TGCAGCGTTTTCCTTAACCTCGGGAGCACCTACGAGCAGTACTTC. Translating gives CSVFLNLGSTYEQYF.

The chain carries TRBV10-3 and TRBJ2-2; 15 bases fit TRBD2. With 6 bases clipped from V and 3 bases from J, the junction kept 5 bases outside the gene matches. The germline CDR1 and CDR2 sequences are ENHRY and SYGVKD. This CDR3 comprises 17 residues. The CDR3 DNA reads TGTGCCATCAGCTGGACTAGCGGGAGGGCCGACACCGGGGAGCTGTTTTTT. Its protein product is CAISWTSGRADTGELFF.

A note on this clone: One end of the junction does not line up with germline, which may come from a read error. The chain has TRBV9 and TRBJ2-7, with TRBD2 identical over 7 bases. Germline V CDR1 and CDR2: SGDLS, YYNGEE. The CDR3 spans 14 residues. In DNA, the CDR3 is TGTGCCAGTAGCGTAGGAGGGAGGGCCTACGAGCAGTACTTC. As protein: CASSVGGRAYEQYF.

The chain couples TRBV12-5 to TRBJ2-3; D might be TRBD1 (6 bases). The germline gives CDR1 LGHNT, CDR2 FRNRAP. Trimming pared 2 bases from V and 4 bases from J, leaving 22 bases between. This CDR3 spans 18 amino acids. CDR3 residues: CASGLTLTGQKSPDTQYF. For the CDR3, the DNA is TGTGCTAGTGGTTTGACCCTGACAGGCCAGAAGTCCCCAGATACGCAGTATTTT.

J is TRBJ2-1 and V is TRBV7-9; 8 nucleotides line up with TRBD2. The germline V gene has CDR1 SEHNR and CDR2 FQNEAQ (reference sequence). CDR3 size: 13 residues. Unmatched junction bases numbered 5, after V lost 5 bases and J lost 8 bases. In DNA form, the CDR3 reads TGTGCCAGCAGCAACGGACTAGCCGATGAGCAGTTCTTC. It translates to CASSNGLADEQFF. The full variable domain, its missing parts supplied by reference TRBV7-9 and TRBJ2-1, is DTGVSQNPRHKITKRGQNVTFRCDPISEHNRLYWYRQTLGQGPEFLTYFQNEAQLEKSRLLSDRFSAERPKGSFSTLEIQRTEQGDSAMYLCASSNGLADEQFFGPGTRLTVL.

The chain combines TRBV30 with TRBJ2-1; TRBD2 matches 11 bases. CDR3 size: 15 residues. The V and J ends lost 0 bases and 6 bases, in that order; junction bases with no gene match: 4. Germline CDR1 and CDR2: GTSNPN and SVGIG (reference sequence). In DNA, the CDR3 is TGTGCCTGGAGTGTAGGGACTAGCGGAGTCAATGAGCAGTTCTTC. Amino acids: CAWSVGTSGVNEQFF.

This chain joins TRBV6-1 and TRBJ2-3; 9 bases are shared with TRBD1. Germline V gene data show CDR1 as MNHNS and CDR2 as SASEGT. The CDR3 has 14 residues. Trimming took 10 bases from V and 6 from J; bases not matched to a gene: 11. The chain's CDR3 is CATQEDRGQDTQYF. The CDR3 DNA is TGTGCCACCCAGGAGGACAGGGGTCAGGATACGCAGTATTTT.

CDR3 in DNA: TGTGCCAGTGCGGCCTACACTGAAGAGACCCAGTACTTC. It yields the protein CASAAYTEETQYF. The V gene is TRBV6-6, the J gene TRBJ2-5; D is unclear. Trimming cost V 9 bases and J 3 bases, with 14 bases left between them. Germline V gene data show CDR1 as MNHNY and CDR2 as SVGAGI (reference sequence). CDR3 length: 13 residues.

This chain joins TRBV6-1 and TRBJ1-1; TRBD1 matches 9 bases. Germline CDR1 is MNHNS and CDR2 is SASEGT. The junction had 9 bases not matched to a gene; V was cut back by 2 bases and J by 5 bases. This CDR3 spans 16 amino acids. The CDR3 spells CASSERLGTGSTEAFF. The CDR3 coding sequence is TGTGCCAGCAGTGAAAGGCTAGGGACAGGGTCGACTGAAGCTTTCTTT.